These T cell receptor beta chains were read from a single sample in a study of shared clonotypes between healthy human individuals. Clones were read by immunoSEQ multiplex PCR, and TCRdb kept only the in-frame ones, dropping some. The table records about 2.1 million clones, roughly 91% of them present only once. Sequenced material: naive CD8+ T cells from PBMCs. Receptor source: a man in his late teens or twenties in good health. Some clones in this sample may be carry-over from other donors' samples. Both conserved end residues are part of each CDR3. D genes are given only for firm matches. A clone size is listed for some rows: how often the clone was seen (once, few, many), or a class if it is expanded.

j_call	clone_size	d_call	v_call	cdr3_aa	cdr3_nt
TRBJ2-1	NA	TRBD2	TRBV27	CASSLRGTRYNEQFF	TGTGCCAGCAGTTTACGAGGGACTAGGTACAATGAGCAGTTCTTC
TRBJ1-2	NA	NA	TRBV14	CASSQEGGRAIYTF	TGTGCCAGCAGCCAAGAGGGGGGACGAGCTATCTACACCTTC
TRBJ2-3	NA	TRBD2	TRBV5-1	CASSLSKTSSDTQYF	TGCGCCAGCAGCTTGTCCAAGACTAGCAGCGATACGCAGTATTTT
TRBJ1-3	NA	NA	TRBV28	CASSWSSATGNTIYF	TGTGCCAGCAGTTGGTCGAGTGCCACTGGAAACACCATATATTTT
TRBJ1-3	NA	NA	TRBV5-8	CASSPRSGPLSGNTIYF	TGTGCCAGCAGCCCGCGCAGTGGGCCCCTCTCTGGAAACACCATATATTTT
TRBJ1-1	NA	NA	TRBV6-5	CASSYRTQGRPEAFF	TGTGCCAGCAGTTACCGTACCCAGGGGAGGCCTGAAGCTTTCTTT
TRBJ2-5	NA	NA	TRBV28	CASSYGLNQETQYF	TGTGCCAGCAGTTACGGACTGAACCAAGAGACCCAGTACTTC
TRBJ2-4	NA	TRBD1	TRBV29-1	CSVEVQGSGGGIQYF	TGCAGCGTTGAGGTACAGGGGTCAGGCGGAGGCATTCAGTACTTC
TRBJ2-2	NA	TRBD2	TRBV4-1	CASSQGGSGNWAGELFF	TGCGCCAGCAGCCAAGGGGGTAGCGGGAATTGGGCCGGGGAGCTGTTTTTT
TRBJ2-1	NA	NA	TRBV28	CASSWGGTVGHEQFF	TGTGCCAGCAGTTGGGGGGGGACAGTAGGACATGAGCAGTTCTTC
TRBJ1-2	NA	NA	TRBV2	CASYVVRTQMDGCTF	TGTGCCAGCTACGTCGTGAGAACTCAAATGGATGGCTGCACCTTC
TRBJ2-1	NA	TRBD2	TRBV9	CASSAGLAGPSYNEQFF	TGTGCCAGCAGCGCGGGACTAGCGGGACCATCCTACAATGAGCAGTTCTTC
TRBJ1-1	NA	TRBD1	TRBV7-9	CASSAATGGTEAFF	TGTGCCAGCAGCGCCGCGACAGGGGGAACTGAAGCTTTCTTT
TRBJ2-7	NA	NA	TRBV28	CASSGSGPREQYF	TGTGCCAGCAGCGGCTCGGGACCCAGGGAGCAGTACTTC
TRBJ2-7	NA	NA	TRBV27	CASGTYEQYF	TGTGCCAGCGGGACCTACGAGCAGTACTTC
TRBJ2-5	NA	NA	TRBV15	CATSRVVANQETQYF	TGTGCCACCAGCAGAGTTGTAGCGAACCAAGAGACCCAGTACTTC
TRBJ2-7	NA	NA	TRBV27	CASSTLGALVIEQYF	TGTGCCAGCAGTACCTTAGGGGCTTTGGTTATCGAGCAGTACTTC
TRBJ2-7	NA	TRBD2	TRBV27	CASSSGTSGNEQYF	TGTGCCAGCAGTTCGGGGACTAGCGGAAACGAGCAGTACTTC
TRBJ1-3	NA	NA	TRBV29-1	CSGRSSGNTIYF	TGCAGCGGGCGCAGCTCTGGAAACACCATATATTTT
TRBJ2-1	once	TRBD2	TRBV27	CASSLLAGGPDEQFF	TGTGCCAGCAGTTTATTGGCGGGAGGGCCCGATGAGCAGTTCTTC
TRBJ2-1	NA	TRBD2	TRBV6-5	CASAGVAGYNEQFF	TGTGCCAGCGCTGGGGTAGCGGGGTACAATGAGCAGTTCTTC
TRBJ2-2	NA	NA	TRBV7-9	CASSLNAAENTGELFF	TGTGCCAGCAGCTTAAATGCGGCGGAGAACACCGGGGAGCTGTTTTTT
TRBJ1-3	NA	NA	TRBV7-9	CASSSGTSGNTIYF	TGTGCCAGCAGCTCAGGGACCTCGGGAAACACCATATATTTT
TRBJ2-7	NA	NA	TRBV4-1	CASSQEASSYEQYF	TGCGCCAGCAGCCAAGAGGCCAGCTCCTACGAGCAGTACTTC
TRBJ2-7	NA	NA	TRBV11-2	CASSLGEGSPSYEQYF	TGTGCCAGCAGCTTAGGTGAGGGGTCCCCTTCCTACGAGCAGTACTTC
TRBJ1-1	NA	NA	TRBV25-1	CASSANWMGEAFF	TGTGCCAGCAGTGCCAACTGGATGGGCGAAGCTTTCTTT
TRBJ2-1	few	NA	TRBV7-9	CASIDRSSYNEQFF	TGTGCCAGCATCGACAGGAGCTCCTACAATGAGCAGTTCTTC
TRBJ2-5	NA	NA	TRBV5-6	CASSRDGETQYF	TGTGCCAGCAGCAGGGATGGAGAGACCCAGTACTTC
TRBJ2-7	NA	NA	TRBV5-5	CASSLGPGEQYF	TGTGCCAGCAGCTTGGGTCCCGGCGAGCAGTACTTC
TRBJ1-1	NA	TRBD1	TRBV7-9	CASRTGGLNTEAFF	TGTGCCAGTCGGACAGGGGGCCTCAACACTGAAGCTTTCTTT
TRBJ1-4	NA	NA	TRBV7-2	CASSLGRYPNEKLFF	TGTGCCAGCAGCTTAGGACGTTACCCTAATGAAAAACTGTTTTTT
TRBJ2-3	NA	NA	TRBV6-5	CASSYSSGERTDTQYF	TGTGCCAGCAGTTACTCGTCCGGAGAGCGGACAGATACGCAGTATTTT
TRBJ2-7	NA	TRBD2	TRBV27	CASSVKSSGPREQYF	TGTGCCAGCAGTGTAAAATCTAGCGGCCCTCGTGAGCAGTACTTC
TRBJ2-1	NA	NA	TRBV19	CASSTLLVSVDSYNEQFF	TGTGCCAGTAGTACCCTCCTAGTGAGCGTAGACTCCTACAATGAGCAGTTCTTC
TRBJ2-7	NA	NA	TRBV15	CATSKQGQSEQYF	TGTGCCACCAGCAAACAGGGACAAAGCGAGCAGTACTTC
TRBJ2-7	NA	TRBD1	TRBV7-9	CASSLGQGKLYEQYF	TGTGCCAGCAGCTTGGGACAGGGTAAGCTCTACGAGCAGTACTTC
TRBJ2-6	NA	NA	TRBV2	CASIGAHSGANVLTF	TGTGCCAGCATAGGGGCTCACTCTGGGGCCAACGTCCTGACTTTC
TRBJ2-1	once	TRBD2	TRBV29-1	CSVLAGDYNEQFF	TGCAGTGTCCTAGCGGGAGACTACAATGAGCAGTTCTTC
TRBJ1-3	NA	TRBD1	TRBV2	CASSRPLQGLTPSGNTIYF	TGTGCCAGCAGTCGACCCCTACAGGGGTTAACGCCCTCTGGAAACACCATATATTTT
TRBJ2-1	NA	NA	TRBV21-1	CASSDLRGGLAQRQFF	TGTGCCAGCAGCGACCTAAGAGGGGGACTAGCGCAGAGACAGTTCTTC
TRBJ2-7	NA	NA	TRBV19	CASSIGILEAYEQYF	TGTGCCAGTAGTATAGGCATCCTAGAGGCCTACGAGCAGTACTTC
TRBJ2-7	NA	NA	TRBV6-5	CASNSLYGSEQYF	TGTGCCAGCAATTCCCTTTACGGGAGCGAGCAGTACTTC
TRBJ1-1	NA	NA	TRBV19	CASRTGKGTEAFF	TGTGCCAGTAGAACAGGGAAAGGCACTGAAGCTTTCTTT
TRBJ2-3	NA	NA	TRBV9	CASSPKSTDTQYF	TGTGCCAGCAGCCCCAAAAGCACAGATACGCAGTATTTT
TRBJ2-7	NA	NA	TRBV7-2	CASSPRGGRSSYEQYF	TGTGCCAGCAGCCCTAGAGGTGGGCGTAGCTCCTACGAGCAGTACTTC